This entry is about one T cell receptor beta chain. CDR3 length: 12 residues. V dropped 2 bases and J dropped 8 bases, with 8 bases sitting between them. Germline V lookup: CDR1 SGDLS, CDR2 YYNGEE. The data were taken from a study of cytomegalovirus exposure and HLA in healthy donors. PCR amplification relied on 60 Vbeta primers (plus 13 Jbeta primers). Only in-frame clones appear in the TCRdb table, and some are missing; sequencing was by immunoSEQ multiplex PCR. The repertoire holds approximately 120,000 clones, 78% seen once, with 9.5% to 13% in the top ten. The chain carries TRBV9 and TRBJ2-1; D gene ambiguous. The sequencing input was PBMCs. The TCR was taken from a man aged 30 to 45 in good health and CMV-seropositive. The chain's CDR3 is CASSVSLDEQFF. CDR3 DNA sequence: TGTGCCAGCAGCGTTTCCCTCGATGAGCAGTTCTTC.